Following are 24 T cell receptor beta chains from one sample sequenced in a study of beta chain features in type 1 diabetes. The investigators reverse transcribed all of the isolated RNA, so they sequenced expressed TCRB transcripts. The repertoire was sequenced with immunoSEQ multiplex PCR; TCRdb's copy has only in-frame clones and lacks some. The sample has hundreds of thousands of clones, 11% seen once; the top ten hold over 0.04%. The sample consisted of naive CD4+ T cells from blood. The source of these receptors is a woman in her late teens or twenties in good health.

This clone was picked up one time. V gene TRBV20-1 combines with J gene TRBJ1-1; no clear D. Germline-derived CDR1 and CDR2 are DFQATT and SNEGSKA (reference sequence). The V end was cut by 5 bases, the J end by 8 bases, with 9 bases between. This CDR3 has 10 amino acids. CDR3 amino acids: CSAGVWEAFF. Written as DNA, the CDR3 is TGCAGTGCTGGGGTGTGGGAAGCTTTCTTT.

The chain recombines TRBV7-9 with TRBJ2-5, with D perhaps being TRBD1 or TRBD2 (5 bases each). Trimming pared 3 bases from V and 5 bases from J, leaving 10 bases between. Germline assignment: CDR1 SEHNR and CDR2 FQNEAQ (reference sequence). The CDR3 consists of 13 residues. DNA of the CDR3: TGTGCCAGCAGCTTTTCGGGGCGGGAGACCCAGTACTTC. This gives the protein CASSFSGRETQYF. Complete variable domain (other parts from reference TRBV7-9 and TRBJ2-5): DTGVSQNPRHKITKRGQNVTFRCDPISEHNRLYWYRQTLGQGPEFLTYFQNEAQLEKSRLLSDRFSAERPKGSFSTLEIQRTEQGDSAMYLCASSFSGRETQYFGPGTRLLVL.

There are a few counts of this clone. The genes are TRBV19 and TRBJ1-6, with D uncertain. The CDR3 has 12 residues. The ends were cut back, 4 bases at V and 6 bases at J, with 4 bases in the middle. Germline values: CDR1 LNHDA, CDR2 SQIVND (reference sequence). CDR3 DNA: TGTGCCAGTAGTACCAGTAATTCACCCCTCCACTTT. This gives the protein CASSTSNSPLHF.

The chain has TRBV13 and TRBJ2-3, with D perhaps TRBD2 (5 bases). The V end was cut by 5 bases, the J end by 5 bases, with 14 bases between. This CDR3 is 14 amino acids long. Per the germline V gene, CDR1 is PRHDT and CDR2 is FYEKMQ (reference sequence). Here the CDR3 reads CASSPPSGEDTQYF. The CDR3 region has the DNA TGTGCCAGCAGCCCACCATCCGGGGAAGATACGCAGTATTTT.

DNA of the CDR3: TGTGCCAGCAGTTACAAGACAGGCACTGAAGCTTTCTTT. It encodes CASSYKTGTEAFF. The chain recombines TRBV6-6 with TRBJ1-1; tentatively, D is TRBD1 (6 bases). Trimming took 2 bases from V and 4 from J, leaving 8 bases between them. Germline values: CDR1 MNHNY, CDR2 SVGAGI (reference sequence). The CDR3 sequence is 13 residues long.

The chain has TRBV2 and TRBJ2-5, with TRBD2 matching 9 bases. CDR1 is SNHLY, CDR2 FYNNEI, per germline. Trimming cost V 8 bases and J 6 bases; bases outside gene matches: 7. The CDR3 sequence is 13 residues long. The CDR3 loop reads CASHRLAAQTQYF. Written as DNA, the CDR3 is TGTGCCAGCCACCGACTAGCGGCACAGACCCAGTACTTC.

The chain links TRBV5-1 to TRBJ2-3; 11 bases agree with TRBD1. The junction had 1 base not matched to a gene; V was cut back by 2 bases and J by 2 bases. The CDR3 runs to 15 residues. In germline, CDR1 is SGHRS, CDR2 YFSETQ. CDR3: CASSLGQGATDTQYF. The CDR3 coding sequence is TGCGCCAGCAGCTTAGGACAGGGGGCCACAGATACGCAGTATTTT.

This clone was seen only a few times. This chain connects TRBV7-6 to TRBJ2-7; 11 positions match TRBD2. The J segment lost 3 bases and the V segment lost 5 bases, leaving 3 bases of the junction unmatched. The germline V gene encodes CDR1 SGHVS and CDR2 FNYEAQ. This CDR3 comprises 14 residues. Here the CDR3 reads CASSKLAGDYEQYF. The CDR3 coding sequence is TGTGCCAGCAGCAAACTAGCGGGGGACTACGAGCAGTACTTC.

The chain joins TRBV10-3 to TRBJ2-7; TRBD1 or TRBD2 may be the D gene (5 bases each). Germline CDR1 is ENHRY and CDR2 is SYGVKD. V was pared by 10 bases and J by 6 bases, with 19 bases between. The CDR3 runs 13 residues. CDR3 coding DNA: TGTGCCACCACCCCGACAGTGGACTTCGAGCAGTACGTC. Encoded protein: CATTPTVDFEQYV.

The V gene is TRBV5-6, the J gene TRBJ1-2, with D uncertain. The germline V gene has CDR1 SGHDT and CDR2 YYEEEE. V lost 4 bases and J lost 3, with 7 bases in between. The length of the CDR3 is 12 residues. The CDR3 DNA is TGTGCCAGCAGCCGCCAGGACTATGGCTACACCTTC. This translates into CASSRQDYGYTF.

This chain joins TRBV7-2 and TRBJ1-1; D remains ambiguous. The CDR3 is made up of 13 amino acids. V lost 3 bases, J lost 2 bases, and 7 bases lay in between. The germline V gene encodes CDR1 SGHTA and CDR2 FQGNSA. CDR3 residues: CASSFERNTEAFF. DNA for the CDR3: TGTGCCAGCAGCTTTGAGCGAAACACTGAAGCTTTCTTT.

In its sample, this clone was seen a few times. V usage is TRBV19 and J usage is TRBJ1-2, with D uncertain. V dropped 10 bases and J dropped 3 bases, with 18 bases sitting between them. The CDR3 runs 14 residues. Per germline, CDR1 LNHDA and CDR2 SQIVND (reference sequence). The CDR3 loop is CATTPRWADYGYTF. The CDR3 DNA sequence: TGTGCCACCACTCCCCGGTGGGCTGACTATGGCTACACCTTC. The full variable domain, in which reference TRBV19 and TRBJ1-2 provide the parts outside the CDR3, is DGGITQSPKYLFRKEGQNVTLSCEQNLNHDAMYWYRQDPGQGLRLIYYSQIVNDFQKGDIAEGYSVSREKKESFPLTVTSAQKNPTAFYLCATTPRWADYGYTFGSGTRLTVV.

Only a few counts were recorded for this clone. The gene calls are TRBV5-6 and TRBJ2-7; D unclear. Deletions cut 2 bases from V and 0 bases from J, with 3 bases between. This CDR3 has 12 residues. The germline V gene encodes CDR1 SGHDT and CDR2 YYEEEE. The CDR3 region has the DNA TGTGCCAGCAGCTTCATCTCCTACGAGCAGTACTTC. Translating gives CASSFISYEQYF.

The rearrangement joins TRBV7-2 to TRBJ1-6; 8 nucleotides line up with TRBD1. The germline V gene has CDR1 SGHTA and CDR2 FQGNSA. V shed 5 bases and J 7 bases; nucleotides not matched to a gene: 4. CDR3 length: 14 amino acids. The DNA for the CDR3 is TGTGCCAGCAGCCCGACAGGGGTGAATTCACCCCTCCACTTT. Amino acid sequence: CASSPTGVNSPLHF.

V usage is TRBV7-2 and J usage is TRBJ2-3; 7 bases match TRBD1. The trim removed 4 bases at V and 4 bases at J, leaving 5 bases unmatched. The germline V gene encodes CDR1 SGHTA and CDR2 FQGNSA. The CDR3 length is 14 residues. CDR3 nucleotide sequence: TGTGCCAGCAGCTCCGGGACAGCAGCAGATACGCAGTATTTT. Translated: CASSSGTAADTQYF.

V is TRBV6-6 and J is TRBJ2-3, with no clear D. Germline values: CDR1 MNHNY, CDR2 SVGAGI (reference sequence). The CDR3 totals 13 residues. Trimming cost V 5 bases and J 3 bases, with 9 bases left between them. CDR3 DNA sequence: TGTGCCAGCAGTCCCGGCCCTACAGATACGCAGTATTTT. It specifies CASSPGPTDTQYF.

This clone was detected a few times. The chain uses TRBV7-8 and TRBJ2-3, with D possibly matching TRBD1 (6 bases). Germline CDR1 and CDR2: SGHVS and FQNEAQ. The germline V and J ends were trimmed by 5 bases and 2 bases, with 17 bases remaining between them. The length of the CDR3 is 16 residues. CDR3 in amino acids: CASSLSGQLNTDTQYF. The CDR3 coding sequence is TGTGCCAGCAGCCTATCAGGACAGCTGAACACAGATACGCAGTATTTT. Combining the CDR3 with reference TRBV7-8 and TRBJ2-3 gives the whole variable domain GAGVSQSPRYKVAKRGQDVALRCDPISGHVSLFWYQQALGQGPEFLTYFQNEAQLDKSGLPSDRFFAERPEGSVSTLKIQRTQQEDSAVYLCASSLSGQLNTDTQYFGPGTRLTVL.

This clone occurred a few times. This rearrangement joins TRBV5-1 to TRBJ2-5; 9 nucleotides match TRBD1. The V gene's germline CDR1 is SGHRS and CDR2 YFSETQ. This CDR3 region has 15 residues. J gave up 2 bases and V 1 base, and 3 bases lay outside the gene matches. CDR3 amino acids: CASSLLGTGQETQYF. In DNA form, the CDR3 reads TGCGCCAGCAGCTTGCTTGGGACAGGGCAAGAGACCCAGTACTTC.

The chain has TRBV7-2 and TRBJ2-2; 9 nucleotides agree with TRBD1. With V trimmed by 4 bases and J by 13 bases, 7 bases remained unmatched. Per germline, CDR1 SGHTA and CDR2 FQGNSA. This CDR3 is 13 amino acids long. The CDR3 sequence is CASSSTDRGRLFF. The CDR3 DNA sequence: TGTGCCAGCAGCTCCACAGACAGGGGGAGGCTGTTTTTT.

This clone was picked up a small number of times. The CDR3 reads CASRQQGAWLYGYTF. The CDR3 DNA is TGCGCCAGCAGACAACAGGGGGCCTGGCTCTATGGCTACACCTTC. The genes are TRBV5-1 and TRBJ1-2, with 9 bases matching TRBD1. The CDR3 is 15 amino acids. The germline CDR1 and CDR2 sequences are SGHRS and YFSETQ. The junction had 9 bases not matched to a gene; V was cut back by 5 bases and J by 4 bases.

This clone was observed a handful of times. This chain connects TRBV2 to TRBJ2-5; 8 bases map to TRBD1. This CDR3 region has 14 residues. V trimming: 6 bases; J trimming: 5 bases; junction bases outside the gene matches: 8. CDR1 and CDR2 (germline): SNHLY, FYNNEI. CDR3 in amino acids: CASRYAGGRETQYF. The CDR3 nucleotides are TGTGCCAGCAGATACGCAGGGGGCCGGGAGACCCAGTACTTC.

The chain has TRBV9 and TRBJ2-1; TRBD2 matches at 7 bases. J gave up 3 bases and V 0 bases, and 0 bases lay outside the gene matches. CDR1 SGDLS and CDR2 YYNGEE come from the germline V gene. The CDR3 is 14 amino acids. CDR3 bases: TGTGCCAGCAGCGTAGTAGCGGGCTACAATGAGCAGTTCTTC. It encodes CASSVVAGYNEQFF. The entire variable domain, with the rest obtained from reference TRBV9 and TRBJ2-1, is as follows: DSGVTQTPKHLITATGQRVTLRCSPRSGDLSVYWYQQSLDQGLQFLIQYYNGEERAKGNILERFSAQQFPDLHSELNLSSLELGDSALYFCASSVVAGYNEQFFGPGTRLTVL.

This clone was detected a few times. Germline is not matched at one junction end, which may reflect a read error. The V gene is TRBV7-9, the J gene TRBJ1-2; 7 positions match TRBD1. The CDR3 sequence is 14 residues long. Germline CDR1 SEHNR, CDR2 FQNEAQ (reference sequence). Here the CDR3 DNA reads TGTGCCAGCAGCTTAGAGCGATCCGCCGGGACAGTGGTCTTC. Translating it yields CASSLERSAGTVVF.

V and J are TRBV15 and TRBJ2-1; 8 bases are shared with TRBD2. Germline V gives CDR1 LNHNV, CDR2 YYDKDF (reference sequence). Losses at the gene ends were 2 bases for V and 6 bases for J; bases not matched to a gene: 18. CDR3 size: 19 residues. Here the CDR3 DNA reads TGTGCCACCAGCAGAAAGAGGAAAACCGGGACTAGAAGCGGCAATGAGCAGTTCTTC. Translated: CATSRKRKTGTRSGNEQFF.